This TCR beta chain was recorded in a study of identical twins. From the 5' RACE reads, TCRdb called clonotypes with MiXCR, one entry per CDR3 protein. The sample yields about 790,000 distinct CDR3 sequences, over 15% seen once. The CDR3 sequence is 15 residues long. CDR1 is SGHNT and CDR2 is YYREEE in the germline V gene (reference sequence). The V end lost 0 bases, the J end lost 3 bases, and 9 bases lay between the germline ends. This sample also appeared in a second study, on T cells expressing NK-cell markers.

The sequenced sample was PBMCs. The chain recombines TRBV5-4 with TRBJ2-2; D gene unclear. This TCR came from a woman younger than 30 in good health. In DNA, the CDR3 is TGTGCCAGCAGCTTGGCTCGGCCAGACACCGGGGAGCTGTTTTTT. It yields the protein CASSLARPDTGELFF.